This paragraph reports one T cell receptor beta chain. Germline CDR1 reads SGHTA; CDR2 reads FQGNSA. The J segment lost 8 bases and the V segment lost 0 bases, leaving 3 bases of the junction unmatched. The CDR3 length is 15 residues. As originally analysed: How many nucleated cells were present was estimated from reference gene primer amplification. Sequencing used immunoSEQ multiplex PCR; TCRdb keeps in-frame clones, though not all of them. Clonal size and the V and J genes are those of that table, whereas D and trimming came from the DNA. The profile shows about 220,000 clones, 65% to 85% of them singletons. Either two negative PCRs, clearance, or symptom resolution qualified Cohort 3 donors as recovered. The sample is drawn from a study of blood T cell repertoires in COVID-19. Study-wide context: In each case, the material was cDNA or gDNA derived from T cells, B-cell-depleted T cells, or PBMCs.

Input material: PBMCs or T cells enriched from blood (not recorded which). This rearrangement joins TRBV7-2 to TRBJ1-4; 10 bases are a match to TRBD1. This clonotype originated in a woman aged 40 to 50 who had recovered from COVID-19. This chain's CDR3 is CASSLAGTGEEKLFF. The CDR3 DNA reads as TGTGCCAGCAGCTTAGCTGGGACAGGGGAGGAAAAACTGTTTTTT.